One sample yielded the 18 T cell receptor beta chains listed below, sequenced in a study of monozygotic twins with inflammatory bowel disease (dated by TCRdb to about 2019). Receptor amplification or capture employed 5' RACE. TCRdb lists the instrument as Illumina HiSeq 2500. The reads, reprocessed by TCRdb, yield one row per CDR3 protein sequence and no DNA. The sample's clone listing holds more than 85,000 distinct CDR3 sequences. 9.5% to 15% of the sample is held by the ten biggest clonotypes. Sequencing used blood. Source of these receptors: a human donor with ulcerative colitis or Crohn's disease, or a healthy co-twin of an affected twin (not recorded which).

The chain couples TRBV10-3 to TRBJ1-2; as DNA is missing, the TRBD1 call by TCRdb cannot be tested. The CDR3 is made up of 15 amino acids. Germline CDR1 and CDR2: ENHRY and SYGVKD. The CDR3 sequence: CAISETGTGVMGYTF.

In terms of frequency, this clonotype is medium-sized. The chain carries TRBV4-3 and TRBJ2-6. Germline CDR1 and CDR2: LGHNA and YSLEER. The CDR3 loop spans 16 amino acids. The CDR3 here is CASSQDLSSGANVLTF.

The gene calls are TRBV20-1 and TRBJ2-1. There are 12 residues in the CDR3. Per germline, CDR1 DFQATT and CDR2 SNEGSKA (reference sequence). CDR3 region: CSARDDYNEQFF.

The genes are TRBV20-1 and TRBJ2-1; there is no DNA to check the TCRdb D call of TRBD1. CDR1 and CDR2 (germline): DFQATT, SNEGSKA (reference sequence). The CDR3 has 14 residues. CDR3 protein: CSARDRVSYNEQFF.

V gene TRBV20-1 combines with J gene TRBJ1-6. Germline-derived CDR1 and CDR2 are DFQATT and SNEGSKA (reference sequence). The CDR3 consists of 15 residues. The CDR3 loop reads CSARDPRSDNSPLHF.

The chain carries TRBV19 and TRBJ2-7; TCRdb reports TRBD2, a call that lacks DNA to check it against. Germline CDR1 is LNHDA and CDR2 is SQIVND (reference sequence). This CDR3 contains 14 residues. CDR3 protein: CASSMTSGSYEQYF.

The genes are TRBV5-5 and TRBJ2-1; as DNA is missing, the TRBD1 call by TCRdb cannot be tested. This CDR3 has 15 residues. Germline CDR1 and CDR2: SGHKS and YYEKEE (reference sequence). CDR3 residues: CASSEAAPPFNEQFF.

This chain connects TRBV5-4 to TRBJ2-1; TCRdb's D call, TRBD1, is unchecked because there is no DNA. This CDR3 has 13 residues. Germline CDR1 is SGHNT and CDR2 is YYREEE (reference sequence). CDR3 amino acids: CASSRDRNDEQFF.

V usage is TRBV7-2 and J usage is TRBJ2-1. Germline values: CDR1 SGHTA, CDR2 FQGNSA. The CDR3 runs to 15 residues. CDR3 residues: CASSTLMTPSGEQFF. Looking up the rest from reference TRBV7-2 and TRBJ2-1 gives the full variable domain: GAGVSQSPSNKVTEKGKDVELRCDPISGHTALYWYRQSLGQGLEFLIYFQGNSAPDKSGLPSDRFSAERTGGSVSTLTIQRTQQEDSAVYLCASSTLMTPSGEQFFGPGTRLTVL.

The rearrangement joins TRBV12-3 or TRBV12-4 to TRBJ2-7. The CDR3 sequence is 11 residues long. The CDR3 protein is CASRSRYEQYF.

This chain uses TRBV28 with TRBJ2-1. Germline-derived CDR1 and CDR2 are MDHEN and SYDVKM. The CDR3 extends over 13 amino acids. CDR3 amino acids: CASSFSHSSEQFF.

V gene TRBV20-1 combines with J gene TRBJ1-2; without DNA, the TCRdb call of TRBD1 cannot be checked. Germline assignment: CDR1 DFQATT and CDR2 SNEGSKA (reference sequence). The CDR3 is 16 amino acids. Here the CDR3 reads CSARVSGQASIYGYTF.

This chain uses TRBV7-9 with TRBJ2-1; TCRdb reports TRBD1, a call that lacks DNA to check it against. From germline, CDR1 is SEHNR and CDR2 FQNEAQ (reference sequence). The CDR3 length is 13 residues. The CDR3: CASTRGAQNEQFF.

The rearrangement joins TRBV19 to TRBJ1-5. This CDR3 comprises 16 residues. Germline CDR1 LNHDA, CDR2 SQIVND (reference sequence). The CDR3 protein is CATTSLSEGPAKPQHF.

The CDR3 loop reads CAWSPGLGTEAFF. The chain employs TRBV30 and TRBJ1-1. CDR3 length: 13 amino acids. CDR1 GTSNPN and CDR2 SVGIG come from the germline V gene (reference sequence).

V is TRBV5-4 and J is TRBJ1-2; checking the TCRdb D call of TRBD1 is not possible without DNA. Per germline, CDR1 SGHNT and CDR2 YYREEE (reference sequence). This CDR3 has 15 residues. The CDR3 is CASSLGDRPNYGYTF.

The chain links TRBV6-6 to TRBJ1-2; lacking DNA, the TRBD1 call made by TCRdb goes unchecked. CDR1 and CDR2 (germline): MNHNY, SVGAGI (reference sequence). The CDR3 length is 13 residues. CDR3 residues: CASIPWGVYGYTF.

The J gene is TRBJ2-7, the V gene TRBV3-1; TCRdb proposes TRBD2, but this gene call is untestable without DNA. This CDR3 region has 16 residues. The germline CDR1 and CDR2 sequences are LGHDT and YNNKEL (reference sequence). CDR3: CASSHGRGTSGIEQYF.